This T cell receptor beta chain was recorded in a study of beta chain features in type 1 diabetes. Concerning this clone itself: Antigen: not known.

Per the germline V gene, CDR1 is SGHDT and CDR2 is YYEEEE. The ends were cut back, 1 base at V and 5 bases at J, with 9 bases in the middle. The CDR3 spans 13 residues. Whole-study results and caveats: In comparison with healthy donors, patients had naive, central memory and Treg TCRB repertoires that appeared more similar. Junctions at VDJ sites from type 1 diabetes patients had fewer insertions and more deletions. All four CD4+ subsets from Type 1 diabetes patients carried moderately but significantly shorter TCRB CDR3s.

All of the isolated RNA was reverse transcribed, so expressed TCRB transcripts were sequenced. Deep immunoSEQ sequencing covered naive, central memory and regulatory T cell samples. Assay: immunoSEQ multiplex PCR; the TCRdb copy retains only in-frame clones and omits some. The sample comprises approximately 170,000 clones, about 7.8% of which are singletons, and approximately 0.93% rests with the top ten. V usage is TRBV5-6 and J usage is TRBJ2-5, with D tentatively TRBD1 (5 bases). The sample comprised central memory CD4+ T cells from blood. The TCR sequence derives from a woman between 40 and 55 years old with type 1 diabetes. The DNA of the CDR3 is TGTGCCAGCAGCTTGATCAGGGATGAGACCCAGTACTTC. This codes for CASSLIRDETQYF.